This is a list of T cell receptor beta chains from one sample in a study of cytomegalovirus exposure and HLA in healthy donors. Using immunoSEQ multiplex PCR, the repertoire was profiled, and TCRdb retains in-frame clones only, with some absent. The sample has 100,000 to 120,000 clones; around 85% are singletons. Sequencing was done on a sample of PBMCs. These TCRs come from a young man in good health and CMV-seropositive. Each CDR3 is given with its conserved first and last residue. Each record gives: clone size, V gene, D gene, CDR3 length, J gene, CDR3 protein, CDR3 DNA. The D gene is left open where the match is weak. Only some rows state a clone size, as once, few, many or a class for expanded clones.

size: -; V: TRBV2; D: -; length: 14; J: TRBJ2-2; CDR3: CASMGGGNTGELFF; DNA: TGTGCCAGCATGGGCGGAGGTAACACCGGGGAGCTGTTTTTT
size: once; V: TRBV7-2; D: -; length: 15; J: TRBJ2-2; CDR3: CASSPDGVNTGELFF; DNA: TGTGCCAGCAGCCCGGACGGGGTCAACACCGGGGAGCTGTTTTTT
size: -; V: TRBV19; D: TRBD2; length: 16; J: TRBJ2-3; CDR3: CASSSLAGGITDTQYF; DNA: TGTGCCAGTAGTTCTCTAGCGGGGGGTATCACAGATACGCAGTATTTT
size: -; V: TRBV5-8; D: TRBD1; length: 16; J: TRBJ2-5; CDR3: CASSRQGGGLQETQYF; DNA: TGTGCCAGCAGTCGACAGGGTGGGGGCCTCCAAGAGACCCAGTACTTC
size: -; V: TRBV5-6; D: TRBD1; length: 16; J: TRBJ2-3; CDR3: CASSTYGQGSTDTQYF; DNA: TGTGCCAGCAGCACGTACGGACAGGGAAGCACAGATACGCAGTATTTT
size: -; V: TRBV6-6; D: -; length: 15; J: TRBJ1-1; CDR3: CASSNPGGGNTEAFF; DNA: TGTGCCAGCTCGAACCCGGGAGGGGGGAACACTGAAGCTTTCTTT
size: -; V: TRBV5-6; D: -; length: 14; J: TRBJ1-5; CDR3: CASSRTGNQQPQHF; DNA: TGTGCCAGCAGCAGAACAGGGAACCAACAGCCCCAGCATTTT
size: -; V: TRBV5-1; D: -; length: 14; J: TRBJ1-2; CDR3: CASSLERFSYGYTF; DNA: TGCGCCAGCAGCTTGGAGCGGTTTTCCTATGGCTACACCTTC
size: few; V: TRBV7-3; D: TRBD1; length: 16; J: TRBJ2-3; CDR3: CASSLIATGGSDTQYF; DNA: TGTGCCAGCAGCTTAATAGCGACAGGGGGATCAGATACGCAGTATTTT
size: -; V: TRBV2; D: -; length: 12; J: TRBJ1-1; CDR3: CASSVQGPEAFF; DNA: TGTGCCAGCAGTGTGCAGGGGCCTGAAGCTTTCTTT
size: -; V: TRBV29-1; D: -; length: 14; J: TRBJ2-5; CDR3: CSVEDDTGKETQYF; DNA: TGCAGCGTTGAAGATGACACAGGGAAAGAGACCCAGTACTTC
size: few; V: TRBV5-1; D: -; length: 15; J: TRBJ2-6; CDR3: CASSLDYSGANVLTF; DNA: TGCGCCAGCAGCTTGGACTACTCTGGGGCCAACGTCCTGACTTTC
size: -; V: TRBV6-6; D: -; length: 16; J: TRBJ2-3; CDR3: CASSSFLGGSTDTQYF; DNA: TGTGCCAGCAGTTCCTTCTTGGGGGGTAGCACAGATACGCAGTATTTT
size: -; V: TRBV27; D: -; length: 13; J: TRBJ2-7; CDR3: CASSSGSSYEQYF; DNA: TGTGCCAGCAGTTCCGGGTCCTCCTACGAGCAGTACTTC
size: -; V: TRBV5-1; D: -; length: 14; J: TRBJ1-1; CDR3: CASSLATGGTEAFF; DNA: TGCGCCAGCAGCTTGGCCACGGGGGGCACTGAAGCTTTCTTT
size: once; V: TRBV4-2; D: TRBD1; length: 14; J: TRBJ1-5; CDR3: CASSQGQGALPQHF; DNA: TGTGCCAGCAGCCAAGGACAGGGGGCCTTGCCCCAGCATTTT
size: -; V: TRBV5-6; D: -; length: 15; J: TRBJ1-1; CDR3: CASSLVGALNTEAFF; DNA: TGTGCCAGCAGCTTGGTGGGGGCGTTGAACACTGAAGCTTTCTTT
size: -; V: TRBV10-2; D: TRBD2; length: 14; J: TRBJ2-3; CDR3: CASTAGASTDTQYF; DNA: TGCGCCAGCACTGCGGGAGCTAGCACAGATACGCAGTATTTT
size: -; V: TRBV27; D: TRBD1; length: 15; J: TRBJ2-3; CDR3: CATTSRDRGRNTQYF; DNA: TGTGCCACCACGTCCCGGGACAGGGGCAGAAATACGCAGTATTTT
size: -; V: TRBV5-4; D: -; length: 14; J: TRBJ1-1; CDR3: CASSLRMAPTEAFF; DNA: TGTGCCAGCAGCTTGCGAATGGCCCCAACTGAAGCTTTCTTT
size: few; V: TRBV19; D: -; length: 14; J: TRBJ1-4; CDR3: CASSIRSTEAKLFF; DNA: TGTGCCAGTAGTATTCGCTCGACCGAGGCAAAACTGTTTTTT
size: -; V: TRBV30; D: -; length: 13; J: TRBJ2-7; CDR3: CAWSVLSGYEQYF; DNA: TGTGCCTGGAGTGTACTGTCAGGATACGAGCAGTACTTC
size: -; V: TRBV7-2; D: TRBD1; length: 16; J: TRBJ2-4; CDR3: CASSRQGVWAKNIQYF; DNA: TGTGCCAGCAGCAGACAGGGGGTTTGGGCCAAAAACATTCAGTACTTC
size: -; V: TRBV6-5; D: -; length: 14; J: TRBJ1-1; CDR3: CASSYSGGNTEAFF; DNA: TGTGCCAGCAGTTACTCCGGAGGGAACACTGAAGCTTTCTTT
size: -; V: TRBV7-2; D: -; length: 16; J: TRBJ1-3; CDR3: CASSLARDSSGNTIYF; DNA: TGTGCCAGCAGCTTAGCCAGAGACTCCTCTGGAAACACCATATATTTT
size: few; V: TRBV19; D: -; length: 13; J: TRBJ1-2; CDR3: CASSIGTVPGYTF; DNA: TGTGCCAGTAGTATCGGCACAGTTCCGGGCTACACCTTC
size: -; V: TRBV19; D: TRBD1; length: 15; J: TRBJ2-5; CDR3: CASSASGTGQETQYF; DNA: TGTGCCAGTAGCGCCTCCGGGACAGGACAAGAGACCCAGTACTTC
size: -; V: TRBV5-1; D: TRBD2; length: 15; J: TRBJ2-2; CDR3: CASSNPRGDTGELFF; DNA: TGCGCCAGCAGCAATCCGCGGGGGGACACCGGGGAGCTGTTTTTT
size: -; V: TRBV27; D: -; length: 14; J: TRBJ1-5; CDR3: CASSLRGDYQPQHF; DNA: TGTGCCAGCAGCCTTCGGGGTGATTATCAGCCCCAGCATTTT
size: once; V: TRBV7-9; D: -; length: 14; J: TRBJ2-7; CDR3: CASSLWTDGDEQYF; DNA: TGTGCCAGCAGCCTCTGGACAGATGGAGACGAGCAGTACTTC
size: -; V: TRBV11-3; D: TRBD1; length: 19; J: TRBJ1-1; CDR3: CASSLDRGARGHCGTEAFF; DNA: TGTGCCAGCAGCTTAGATAGGGGTGCCAGGGGGCACTGTGGGACTGAAGCTTTCTTT
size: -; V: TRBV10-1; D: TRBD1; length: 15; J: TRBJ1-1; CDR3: CASSTTRDSNTEAFF; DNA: TGCGCCAGCAGTACAACCCGGGACAGCAACACTGAAGCTTTCTTT
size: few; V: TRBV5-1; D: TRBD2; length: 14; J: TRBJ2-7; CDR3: CASSLDGGTYEQYF; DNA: TGCGCCAGCAGCTTGGACGGGGGGACCTACGAGCAGTACTTC
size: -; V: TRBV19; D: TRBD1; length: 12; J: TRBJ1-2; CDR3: CASGAGGYGYTF; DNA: TGTGCCAGCGGGGCAGGGGGCTATGGCTACACCTTC
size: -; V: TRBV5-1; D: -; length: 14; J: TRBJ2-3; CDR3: CASSFPAGPDTQYF; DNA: TGCGCCAGCAGCTTCCCAGCAGGTCCAGATACGCAGTATTTT